This T cell receptor beta chain was identified in a study of shared clonotypes between healthy human individuals. With 5 bases removed from V and 8 bases from J, the gap between germline ends came to 7 bases. Germline CDR1 SGHAT, CDR2 FQNNGV. The CDR3 is 11 amino acids. It was across several immunoSEQ plates that each subset's genomic DNA was evenly split. TCRdb's copy holds only in-frame clones and misses some; the assay was immunoSEQ multiplex PCR. The sample carries some 490,000 clones, approximately 80% recorded once. Material: PBMCs. The V call is TRBV11-2, the J call TRBJ2-1; unclear D gene. This clonotype originated in a woman in her thirties or forties in good health. Some clones in this sample may be carry-over from other donors' samples. The CDR3 protein is CASSRRYEQFF. The DNA of the CDR3 is TGTGCCAGCAGCCGCCGGTATGAGCAGTTCTTC.